The subject of this entry is one T cell receptor beta chain. This CDR3 is 13 amino acids long. Germline values: CDR1 SGHAT, CDR2 FQNNGV. Trimming stripped 5 bases from V and 10 bases from J, with 17 bases between. The data were obtained in a study of blood T cells in healthy people across ages. PCR was performed a second time for roughly 7 to 11 cycles using a sample-barcoded 5' primer and a J-beta primer mix. TCRdb fed the 5' RACE reads into MiXCR, producing one record per CDR3 protein. The sample has some 320,000 distinct CDR3 sequences; around 27% are singletons. The receptor comes from an older woman in good health. Sequences were obtained from blood. This chain connects TRBV11-2 to TRBJ1-1; no definite D call. CDR3 bases: TGTGCCAGCAGCCCTCAAGGTTCCAAGGTAGCTTTCTTT. Translating it yields CASSPQGSKVAFF.